This T cell receptor (beta chain) was sequenced during a study of beta chain features in type 1 diabetes. Expressed TCRB transcripts were sequenced because the entire RNA isolate underwent reverse transcription. Sequenced by immunoSEQ multiplex PCR; TCRdb stores in-frame clones only, minus some. The profile shows about 900,000 clones, around a sixth of them singletons. In the case of this clone: The antigen is unknown.

V lost 6 bases and J 5 bases, leaving 13 bases between the germline ends. The CDR3 is 14 residues long. Looked up from germline, CDR1 is SNHLY and CDR2 is FYNNEI. Whole-study findings and limits: Insertions at VDJ junctions were less frequent in type 1 diabetes patients. These patients also deleted more nucleotides at the same junctions.

V is TRBV2 and J is TRBJ1-4, with D perhaps TRBD1 (6 bases). What was sequenced was naive CD4+ T cells from blood. The receptor was isolated from a young woman in good health. CDR3: CASRIQGGNEKLFF. CDR3 DNA: TGTGCCAGCAGGATACAGGGAGGGAATGAAAAACTGTTTTTT.